This T cell receptor (beta chain) was retrieved from a study of early T cells in non-severe SARS-CoV-2 infection. TCRdb re-analysed the 5' RACE reads in MiXCR, keeping a single row per CDR3 protein. The table records approximately 35,000 distinct CDR3 sequences, approximately 5.3% of them present only once. V lost 7 bases and J lost 4, with 14 bases in between. Per the germline V gene, CDR1 is SEHNR and CDR2 is FQNEAQ (reference sequence). This CDR3 is built from 14 residues. Many counts were recorded for this clonotype. The chain employs TRBV7-9 and TRBJ2-1; no firm D call. Sequenced material: whole blood. The sequence came from an adult who was a healthcare worker with PCR-confirmed SARS-CoV-2 infection or an uninfected control (not recorded which). CDR3 residues: CASTQGGPYNEQFF. In DNA, the CDR3 is TGTGCCAGCACCCAAGGTGGGCCATACAATGAGCAGTTCTTC.